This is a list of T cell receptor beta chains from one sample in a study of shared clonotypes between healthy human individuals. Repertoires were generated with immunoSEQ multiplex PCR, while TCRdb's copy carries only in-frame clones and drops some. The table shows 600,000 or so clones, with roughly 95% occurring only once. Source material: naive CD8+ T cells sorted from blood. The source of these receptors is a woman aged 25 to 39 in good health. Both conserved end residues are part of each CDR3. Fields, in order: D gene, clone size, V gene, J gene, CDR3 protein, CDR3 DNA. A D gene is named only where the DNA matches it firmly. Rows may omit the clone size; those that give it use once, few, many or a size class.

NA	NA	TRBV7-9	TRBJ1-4	CASSPATLPWEVPNEKLFF	TGTGCCAGCAGCCCAGCGACGTTACCCTGGGAGGTACCTAATGAAAAACTGTTTTTT
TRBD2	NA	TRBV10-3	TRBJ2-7	CAISESTSGDPLGNEQYF	TGTGCCATCAGTGAGTCGACTAGCGGGGACCCTCTCGGAAACGAGCAGTACTTC
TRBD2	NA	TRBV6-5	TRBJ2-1	CASGLAGPNEQFF	TGTGCCAGTGGACTAGCGGGACCCAATGAGCAGTTCTTC
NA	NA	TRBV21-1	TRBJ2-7	CASSKVGQAIYEQYF	TGTGCCAGCAGCAAAGTTGGACAGGCGATCTACGAGCAGTACTTC
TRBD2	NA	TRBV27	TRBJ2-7	CASSPAGRESPYEQYF	TGTGCCAGCAGTCCAGCAGGGAGGGAGTCCCCTTACGAGCAGTACTTC
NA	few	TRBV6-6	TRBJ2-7	CASSSLGGEQYF	TGTGCCAGCAGTTCCTTGGGTGGCGAGCAGTACTTC
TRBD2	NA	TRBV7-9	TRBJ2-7	CASSPGLAGEQYF	TGTGCCAGCAGCCCGGGACTAGCGGGCGAGCAGTACTTC
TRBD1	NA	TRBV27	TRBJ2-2	CASSPQTGTFSGELFF	TGTGCCAGCAGTCCTCAGACAGGGACGTTTTCCGGGGAGCTGTTTTTT
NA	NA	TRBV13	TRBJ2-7	CASSLSYRSPPEQYF	TGTGCCAGCAGCTTAAGCTACAGGTCCCCTCCGGAGCAGTACTTC
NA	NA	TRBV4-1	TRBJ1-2	CASSQGRWEHGYTF	TGCGCCAGCAGCCAAGGGAGGTGGGAACATGGCTACACCTTC
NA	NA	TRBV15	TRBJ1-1	CATSSPMEWNTEAFF	TGTGCCACCAGCAGCCCGATGGAGTGGAACACTGAAGCTTTCTTT
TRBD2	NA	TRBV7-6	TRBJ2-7	CASSFSGSPTYEQYF	TGTGCCAGCAGCTTTAGCGGGAGCCCGACCTACGAGCAGTACTTC
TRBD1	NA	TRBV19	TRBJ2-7	CASCLGQGYREQYF	TGTGCCAGCTGTCTGGGACAGGGGTATAGAGAGCAGTACTTC
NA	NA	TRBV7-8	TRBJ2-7	CASSLGPSYEQYF	TGTGCCAGCAGCTTGGGTCCCTCCTACGAGCAGTACTTC
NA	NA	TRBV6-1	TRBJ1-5	CASSAPSRGVSNQPQHF	TGTGCCAGCAGTGCCCCCAGCCGGGGCGTCAGCAATCAGCCCCAGCATTTT
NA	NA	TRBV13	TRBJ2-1	CASSLGDSQFF	TGTGCCAGCAGCTTAGGGGACTCTCAGTTCTTC
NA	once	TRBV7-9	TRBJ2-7	CASSLTQGRYEQYF	TGTGCCAGCAGCCTAACCCAGGGTCGCTACGAGCAGTACTTC
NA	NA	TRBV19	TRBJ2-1	CASSPPGPEQFF	TGTGCCAGTAGCCCCCCCGGTCCGGAGCAGTTCTTC
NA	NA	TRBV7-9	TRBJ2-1	CASSLDSQNNEQFF	TGTGCCAGCAGCTTAGATTCCCAGAACAATGAGCAGTTCTTC
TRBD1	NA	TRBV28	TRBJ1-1	CASSWTGAGTEAFF	TGTGCCAGCAGTTGGACAGGGGCAGGAACTGAAGCTTTCTTT
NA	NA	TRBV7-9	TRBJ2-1	CASSSVTGPNEQFF	TGTGCCAGCAGTTCGGTCACGGGCCCGAATGAGCAGTTCTTC
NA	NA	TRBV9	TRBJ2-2	CASSVGSVRNTGELFF	TGTGCCAGCAGCGTTGGGAGCGTGAGGAACACCGGGGAGCTGTTTTTT
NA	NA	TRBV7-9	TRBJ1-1	CASSPGPKNTEAFF	TGTGCCAGCAGCCCGGGACCGAAGAACACTGAAGCTTTCTTT
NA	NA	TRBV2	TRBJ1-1	CASSGVEAFF	TGTGCCAGCAGTGGCGTAGAAGCTTTCTTT
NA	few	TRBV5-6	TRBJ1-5	CASSLGGDQPQHF	TGTGCCAGCAGCTTAGGGGGAGATCAGCCCCAGCATTTT
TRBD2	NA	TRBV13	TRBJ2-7	CASSLGRSGVVHEQYF	TGTGCCAGCAGCTTAGGCCGCAGCGGGGTTGTGCACGAGCAGTACTTC
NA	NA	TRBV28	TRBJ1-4	CASSPSDGEKLFF	TGTGCCAGCAGTCCATCGGACGGAGAAAAACTGTTTTTT
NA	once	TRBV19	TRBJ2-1	CASTPGPRWGEQFF	TGTGCCAGTACCCCGGGACCACGGTGGGGTGAGCAGTTCTTC
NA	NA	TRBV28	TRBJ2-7	CASSLGWVGQITYEQYF	TGTGCCAGCAGTTTAGGGTGGGTGGGACAAATCACCTACGAGCAGTACTTC